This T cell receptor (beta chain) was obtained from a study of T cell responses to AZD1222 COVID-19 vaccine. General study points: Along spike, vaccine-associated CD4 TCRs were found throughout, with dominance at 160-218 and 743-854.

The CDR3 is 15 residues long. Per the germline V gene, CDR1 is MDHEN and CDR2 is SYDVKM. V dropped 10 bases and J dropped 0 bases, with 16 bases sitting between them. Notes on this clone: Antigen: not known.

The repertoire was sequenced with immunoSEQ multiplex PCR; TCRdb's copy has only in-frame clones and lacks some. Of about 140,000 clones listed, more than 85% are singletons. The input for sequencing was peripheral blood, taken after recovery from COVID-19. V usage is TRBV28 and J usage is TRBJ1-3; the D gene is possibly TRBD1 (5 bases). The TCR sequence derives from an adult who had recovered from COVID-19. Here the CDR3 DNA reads TGTGCCACCAGACCGGGGGTATTCTCTGGAAACACCATATATTTT. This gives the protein CATRPGVFSGNTIYF.